This TCR beta chain derives from a study of shared clonotypes between healthy human individuals. The overall study: Each donor had three CD4 naive, three CD4 memory, two CD8 naive and one CD8 memory plate.

Points from the study as a whole: Among non-shared clonotypes, generation probabilities were lower than among those shared by all four donors.

CDR3 length: 14 amino acids. The V end lost 5 bases, the J end lost 0 bases, and 11 bases lay between the germline ends. Germline CDR1 reads SGHAT; CDR2 reads FQNNGV. In the naive CD8 group, cells lacked CD45RO and were positively selected for CCR7, so terminally differentiated effector memory CD45RA+ cells were left out. Adult donors, all healthy and HIV-negative, had no recent acute infections or vaccinations. The method was immunoSEQ multiplex PCR; TCRdb's version includes in-frame clones alone and lacks a portion of them. This repertoire shows about 2.1 million clones, over 85% found once; its top ten account for 1.5% to 2%. This clone showed up just once. Its antigen is currently unknown.

Material: naive CD8+ T cells from PBMCs. This chain links TRBV11-2 with TRBJ2-7; maybe TRBD1 (6 bases). The TCR was taken from a man aged 18 to 30 in good health. Some clones in this sample may be carry-over from other donors' samples. CDR3 bases: TGTGCCAGCAGCCTCGACAGGAACTCCTACGAGCAGTACTTC. Protein product: CASSLDRNSYEQYF.